The entry below describes one T cell receptor (beta chain). The antigen remains unidentified. A much larger clone differs by one base, so this may be a read error. Stable disease denoted Graves' hyperthyroidism without ophthalmopathy progression within 18 months. The sample comes from a study of T cells in Graves' hyperthyroidism and ophthalmopathy. Study outcomes and limitations: Separating ophthalmopathy from stable hyperthyroidism was achieved by a 13 V-J model.

The CDR3 is 15 residues long. Per germline, CDR1 KGHSH and CDR2 LQKENI. TCR beta CDR3 sequences were amplified from RNA transcripts. An initial round of RT-PCR targeting the TCR CDR3 relied on the HTBI primer set. MiXCR was run by TCRdb on the multiplex PCR reads, yielding one entry per CDR3 protein. The sample lists hundreds of thousands of distinct CDR3 sequences; approximately 13% were seen once. This chain uses TRBV18 with TRBJ2-1, with D perhaps being TRBD1 or TRBD2 (6 bases each). The TCR comes from a woman in her 30s with Graves' hyperthyroidism. The sample consisted of blood. The CDR3 coding sequence is TGTGCCAGCTCACGAGGGGGGTGGAACGACAATGAGCAGCTCTTC. Translated, it gives CASSRGGWNDNEQLF.